The sequence of this TCR beta chain was determined in a study of early T cells in non-severe SARS-CoV-2 infection. This clonotype was counted a few times. Individual cDNA molecules received unique molecular identifiers. TCRdb redid the calling of the 5' RACE reads with MiXCR, one entry per CDR3 protein. This sample yields some 60,000 distinct CDR3 sequences, of which around 9.9% are seen a single time; over 1% belongs to the top ten. CDR1 and CDR2 (germline): LNHDA, SQIVND (reference sequence). With V trimmed by 8 bases and J by 3 bases, 3 bases remained unmatched. The CDR3 spans 13 residues. The sample was whole blood. This sequence originates from an adult who was a healthcare worker with PCR-confirmed SARS-CoV-2 infection or an uninfected control (not recorded which). The gene calls are TRBV19 and TRBJ1-1; 10 positions agree with TRBD1. The CDR3 DNA sequence: TGTGCCAGTGGGGACAGGGGATACACTGAAGCTTTCTTT. Its protein is CASGDRGYTEAFF.